This TCR beta chain is from a study of blood T cell repertoires in COVID-19. TCRdb's copy holds only in-frame clones and misses some; the assay was immunoSEQ multiplex PCR. Seen here are roughly 45,000 clones, about nine tenths observed once, and the top ten hold 2.6%. The TCR was taken from an elderly woman with COVID-19, enrolled during active disease. Sequencing input: peripheral blood.

Written as DNA, the CDR3 is TGTGCCAGCAGCCGCCTGGGGACAGGGTCAGGAAACACCATATATTTT. This sequence encodes CASSRLGTGSGNTIYF. The chain is built from TRBV14 and TRBJ1-3, with 9 bases aligning to TRBD1. CDR1 and CDR2 from the germline V gene are SGHDN and FVKESK. The CDR3 consists of 16 residues. With 4 bases clipped from V and 4 bases from J, the junction kept 8 bases outside the gene matches.